This TCR beta chain stems from a study of shared clonotypes between healthy human individuals (dated by TCRdb to about 2020). At the level of the whole study: The cohort comprised a couple of women and three men aged 18 to 49 years. Per donor, leukapheresis produced somewhere between about 0.94 and 9.5 billion PBMCs. Per donor, three plates each were used for CD4 naive and CD4 memory, two for CD8 naive, and one for CD8 memory. To increase sequencing depth and limit assay-specific biases, different laboratories used diverse techniques to prepare libraries and sequence TCR repertoires. To estimate repertoire size and how much clonotype sharing occurs between individuals, the study deeply sequenced the blood TCR repertoires of five or six healthy adults. Results and caveats for the whole study, not just this receptor: Higher generation probabilities were observed for clonotypes shared by all four sorted-subset donors than for non-shared clonotypes. Only blood was sampled, and tissue TCR repertoires likely differ from those in blood. Because the study included a small number of donors, the genetic and exposure-history diversity represented was limited. Pairwise subsampling led to the expectation that sequencing depth would affect the degree of clonotype sharing among donors. Incomplete sequencing was indicated by rarefaction of sorted-subset datasets, despite the large sequencing depth. Larger estimated clonotype richness was generally found for naive subsets than for memory subsets. Across a few donors, around 5% of naive CD4, approximately 3.6% of naive CD8, roughly 2.3% of memory CD4, and 0.3% to 0.45% of memory CD8 clonotypes were shared.

On this clone: The antigen it recognizes is unknown. No much larger clone is present one base from it, and per-base qualities are unavailable.

Donors were healthy HIV-negative adults with no recently reported acute infections or vaccinations. Every donor was a Caucasian adult living in Nashville, Tennessee, USA. CD4+ T cells were enriched by magnetic negative selection; naive cells were then positively selected on CD45RA, and the negative fraction formed the memory subset. After blood collection by leukapheresis, PBMCs were isolated using Ficoll-Histopaque density gradient centrifugation and then cryopreserved in the vapor phase of liquid nitrogen. Analytical flow cytometry was used to check the purity and quantity of each magnetically sorted T cell population. Each sorted fraction had its genomic DNA isolated and then quantified by UV absorbance on a Nanodrop 2000c. TCR CDR3 regions were amplified from genomic DNA by multiplex PCR using the deep immunoSEQ assay. Extracted genomic DNA from each cell subset was spread evenly across all wells of several immunoSEQ 96-well plates, with each plate serving as a replicate. For sorted subsets, approximately 190 ng of genomic DNA, equivalent to 25,000 to 35,000 T cell genomes, went into each replicate PCR. Purified libraries were measured with a Qubit 3.0 fluorometer, size-checked on a Bioanalyzer 2100, and measured again with the KAPA Library Quantification kit. A separate single-read 150-cycle Illumina NextSeq 550 flow cell was used to sequence each immunoSEQ 96-well plate. Processing in the source paper ran as follows. Because only junctional sequences without quality scores were contained in the immunoSEQ output, filtering matching that applied to full-length reads could not be performed. To assign V/J genes and CDR3, sequences were annotated against IMGT germline references using PyIR, a Python wrapper for IgBLAST v1.9. Reads were filtered out if the reads had weak V/J assignments (E-value above 1e-6), no CDR3, stop codons, out-of-frame junctions, or ambiguous translated residues. A V3J clonotype was defined by an identical inferred V gene, J gene, and CDR3 amino acid sequence. The percentage overlap between two repertoires was calculated by dividing the number of shared unique clonotypes by the size of the smaller repertoire. Three approaches were used to assess repertoire richness: RTK rarefaction, the Chao1 estimator, and Recon v2.1 estimates of unobserved clonotypes. For all TCRbeta clonotypes obtained by the gDNA method from a few donors, generation probabilities were computed with OLGA. Here the immuneACCESS table is served through TCRdb, limited to in-frame sequences with V and J called. Missing clones are a known gap in these copies; in checked studies unresolved V genes cover under half, and the rest lacks a known reason. That table furnishes V, J and clone size, whereas the DNA furnished D and trimming. The sample table holds about 230,000 clones, of which about 69% were seen once. Jointly, the top ten make up 11% of the sample.

The clonotype originates from a man aged 30-40 years in good health. The sample consisted of memory CD4+ T cells sorted from blood. The sample's cell subset or site, from its label and the paper: CD45RA-negative fraction.

For the CDR3, the sequence is CATRETGWVADTQYF. The bases read TGTGCCACGCGCGAAACGGGATGGGTTGCAGATACGCAGTATTTT. The chain joins TRBV28 to TRBJ2-3; TRBD2 is a possible D gene, resting on 5 matching bases. In the germline V gene, CDR1 corresponds to MDHEN and CDR2 to SYDVKM. The CDR3, cysteine through phenylalanine, is 15 amino acids long. This entry keeps only the CDR3 DNA: 45 bases, framed from base 1. V and J are truncated by 10 bases and 4 bases respectively, leaving an intervening sequence of 21 bases.